The 5 T cell receptor beta chains listed next were all sequenced from one sample in a study of spatial heterogeneity in lung cancer. Sample time point: sample taken at primary tumor resection. No cell sorting; template was whole RNA from tumor, lung tissue or PBMC. TCRdb ran MiXCR on the 5' RACE reads and lists one entry per CDR3 protein. The sample shows about 39,000 distinct CDR3 sequences, under 7% of them seen only once. The sample here was PBMCs, taken at surgery. Every receptor here comes from a male donor with early-stage non-small cell lung cancer.

This clonotype was seen many times. This chain joins TRBV20-1 and TRBJ1-5; possibly TRBD1 for D (6 bases). The CDR3 contains 19 residues. Germline assignment: CDR1 DFQATT and CDR2 SNEGSKA (reference sequence). Trimming cost V 0 bases and J 0 bases, with 21 bases left between them. CDR3 residues: CSARDSSPGTPHSNQPQHF. Written as DNA, the CDR3 is TGCAGTGCTAGAGATTCTTCCCCCGGGACACCTCATAGCAATCAGCCCCAGCATTTT.

Many counts were recorded for this clonotype. The chain carries TRBV25-1 and TRBJ1-1; TRBD1 agrees at 7 bases. V was clipped by 4 bases and J by 1 base; unmatched bases: 3. Germline V lookup: CDR1 MGHDK, CDR2 SYGVNS. The CDR3 sequence is 14 residues long. The CDR3 reads CASSAYRGNTEAFF. The CDR3 DNA is TGTGCCAGCAGTGCCTACAGGGGGAACACTGAAGCTTTCTTT.

The J gene is TRBJ2-2, the V gene TRBV5-4, with TRBD2 matching over 9 bases. Germline assignment: CDR1 SGHNT and CDR2 YYREEE (reference sequence). J lost 7 bases, V lost 2 bases, and 3 bases had no gene match. The CDR3 is made up of 14 amino acids. The CDR3 reads CASSFSSGDGELFF. DNA for the CDR3: TGTGCCAGCAGCTTCTCTAGCGGGGACGGGGAGCTGTTTTTT.

In its sample, this clonotype ranks as medium-sized. This chain links TRBV6-2 or TRBV6-3 with TRBJ1-1; no clear D. V was cut by 5 bases and J by 1 base, with 14 bases left in between. The CDR3 contains 15 residues. Germline CDR1 MNHEY, CDR2 SVGEGT. CDR3 sequence reads: CASSPHTGKNTEAFF. For the CDR3, the DNA is TGTGCCAGCAGTCCGCATACCGGGAAGAACACTGAAGCTTTCTTT.

CDR3 nucleotide sequence: TGCGCCAGCAGCCACCTACCGACTAGCGGGGGGGCCTATCCAACAGATACGCAGTATTTT. The encoded protein is CASSHLPTSGGAYPTDTQYF. The rearrangement joins TRBV4-1 to TRBJ2-3; 14 nucleotides match TRBD2. V dropped 3 bases and J dropped 3; count of bases not matched to a gene: 14. Germline lookup yields CDR1 MGHRA and CDR2 YSYEKL. CDR3 size: 20 residues.